The following is a TCR beta chain sequence with its context. No antigen is known for it. The V end lost 5 bases, the J end lost 1 base, and 11 bases lay between the germline ends. Looked up from germline, CDR1 is SGHTA and CDR2 is FQGNSA. The CDR3 runs to 14 residues. The sample comes from a study of T cell responses to AZD1222 COVID-19 vaccine. The study, taken as a whole, reports: Repertoire sampling occurred only after the peak T cell response. Per reports, nearly half of all spike-specific TCRs target regions that are unmutated in variants. An increase in Spike-specific TCR breadth and depth was observed after two AZD1222 doses.

The protocol was immunoSEQ multiplex PCR, while the TCRdb copy is restricted to in-frame clones and leaves out a portion. The table lists 95,000 to 150,000 clones, about 92% of them singletons. Sequenced material: peripheral blood, taken on day 0 of AZD1222 vaccination. The sequence was obtained from an adult in good health. The chain uses TRBV7-2 and TRBJ1-2; D unclear. The CDR3 DNA reads TGTGCCAGCAGCCCCACCCGGATTAACTATGGCTACACCTTC. Protein: CASSPTRINYGYTF.